This T cell receptor beta chain was sequenced for a study of cytomegalovirus exposure and HLA in healthy donors. Study-level results: The analysis excluded some indistinguishable V segments, including TRBV6-2 and TRBV6-3.

Primers for the PCR totalled 60 Vbeta and 13 Jbeta. Generated by immunoSEQ multiplex PCR, the TCRdb table keeps only in-frame clones and is missing some. The table includes about 140,000 clones, just over 65% detected once. This clone was picked up a small number of times. The target antigen is unknown. Germline V gene data show CDR1 as MNHEY and CDR2 as SMNVEV (reference sequence). The V gene lost 2 bases and the J gene lost 4 bases, with 12 bases spanning the gap. The CDR3 loop spans 15 amino acids. The receptor's source is a woman aged 55-75 years in good health and CMV-seronegative. The V call is TRBV27, the J call TRBJ1-5; the D gene is possibly TRBD1 (5 bases). The sequenced sample was PBMCs. The CDR3 coding sequence is TGTGCCAGCAGTTTAAACAGGTTAGGGAATCAGCCCCAGCATTTT. Its translation is CASSLNRLGNQPQHF.